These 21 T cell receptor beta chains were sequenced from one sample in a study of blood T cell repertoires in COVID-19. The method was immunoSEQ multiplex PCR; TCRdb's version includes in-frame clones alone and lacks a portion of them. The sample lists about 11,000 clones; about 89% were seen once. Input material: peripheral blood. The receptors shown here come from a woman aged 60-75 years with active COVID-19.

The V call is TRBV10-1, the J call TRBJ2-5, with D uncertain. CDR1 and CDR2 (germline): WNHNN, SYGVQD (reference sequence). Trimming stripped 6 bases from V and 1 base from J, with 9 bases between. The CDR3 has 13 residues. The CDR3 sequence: CASSPDSQETQYF. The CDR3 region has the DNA TGCGCCAGCAGCCCCGACTCCCAAGAGACCCAGTACTTC.

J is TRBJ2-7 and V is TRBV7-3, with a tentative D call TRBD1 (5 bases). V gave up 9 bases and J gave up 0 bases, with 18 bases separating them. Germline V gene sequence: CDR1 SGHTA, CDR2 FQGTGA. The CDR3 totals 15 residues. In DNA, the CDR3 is TGTGCCAGTCAAAAGGGGCGCGGTAGCTCCTACGAGCAGTACGTC. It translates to CASQKGRGSSYEQYV.

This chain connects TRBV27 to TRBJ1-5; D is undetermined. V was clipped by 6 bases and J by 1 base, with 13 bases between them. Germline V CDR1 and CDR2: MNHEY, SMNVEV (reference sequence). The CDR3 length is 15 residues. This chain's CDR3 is CASRLWASSNQPQHF. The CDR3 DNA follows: TGTGCCAGCAGGCTGTGGGCATCGAGCAATCAGCCCCAGCATTTT.

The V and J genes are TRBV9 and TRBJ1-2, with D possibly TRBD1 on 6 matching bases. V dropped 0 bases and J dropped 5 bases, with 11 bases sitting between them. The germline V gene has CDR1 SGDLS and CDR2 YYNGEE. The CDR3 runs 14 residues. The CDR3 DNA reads TGTGCCAGCAGCGTAGCCGCCCAGGGGTATGGCTACACCTTC. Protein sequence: CASSVAAQGYGYTF. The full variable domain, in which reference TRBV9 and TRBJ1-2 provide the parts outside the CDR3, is DSGVTQTPKHLITATGQRVTLRCSPRSGDLSVYWYQQSLDQGLQFLIQYYNGEERAKGNILERFSAQQFPDLHSELNLSSLELGDSALYFCASSVAAQGYGYTFGSGTRLTVV.

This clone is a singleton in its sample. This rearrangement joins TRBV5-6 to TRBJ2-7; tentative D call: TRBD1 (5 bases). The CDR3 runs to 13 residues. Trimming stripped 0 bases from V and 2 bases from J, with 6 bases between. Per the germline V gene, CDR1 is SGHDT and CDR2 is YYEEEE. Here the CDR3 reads CASSLDRTYEQYV. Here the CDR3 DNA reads TGTGCCAGCAGCTTGGACAGGACCTACGAGCAGTACGTC.

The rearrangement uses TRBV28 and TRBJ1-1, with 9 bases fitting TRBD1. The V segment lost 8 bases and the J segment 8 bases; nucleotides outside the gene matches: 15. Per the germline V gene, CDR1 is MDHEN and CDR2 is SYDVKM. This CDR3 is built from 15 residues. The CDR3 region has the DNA TGTGCCAGCGAGAGGCCCCGACAGGGGGATGTAGAAGCTTTCTTT. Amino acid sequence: CASERPRQGDVEAFF.

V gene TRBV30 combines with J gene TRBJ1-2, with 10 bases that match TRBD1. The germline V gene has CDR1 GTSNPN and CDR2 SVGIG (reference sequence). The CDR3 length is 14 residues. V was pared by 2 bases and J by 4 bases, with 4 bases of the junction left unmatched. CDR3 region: CAWSRTGGGYGYTF. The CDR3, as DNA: TGTGCCTGGAGTCGGACAGGGGGGGGCTATGGCTACACCTTC.

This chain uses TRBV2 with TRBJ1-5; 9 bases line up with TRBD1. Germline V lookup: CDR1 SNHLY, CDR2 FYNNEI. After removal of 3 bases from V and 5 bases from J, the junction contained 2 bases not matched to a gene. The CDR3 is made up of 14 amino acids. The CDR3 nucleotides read TGTGCCAGCAGTGAGGACAGGGGAGATCAGCCCCAGCATTTT. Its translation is CASSEDRGDQPQHF.

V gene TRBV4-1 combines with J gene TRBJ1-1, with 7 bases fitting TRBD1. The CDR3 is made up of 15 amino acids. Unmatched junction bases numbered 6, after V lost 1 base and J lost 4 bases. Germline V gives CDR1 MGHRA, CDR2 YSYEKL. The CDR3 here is CASSQGTGVGTEAFF. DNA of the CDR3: TGCGCCAGCAGCCAAGGAACAGGGGTGGGCACTGAAGCTTTCTTT.

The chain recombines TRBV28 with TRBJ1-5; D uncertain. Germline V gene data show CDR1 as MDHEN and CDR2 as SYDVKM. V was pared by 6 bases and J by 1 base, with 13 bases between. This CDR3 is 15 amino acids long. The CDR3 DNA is TGTGCCAGCAGGTCTCCTTCGGGGAGCAATCAGCCCCAGCATTTT. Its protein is CASRSPSGSNQPQHF.

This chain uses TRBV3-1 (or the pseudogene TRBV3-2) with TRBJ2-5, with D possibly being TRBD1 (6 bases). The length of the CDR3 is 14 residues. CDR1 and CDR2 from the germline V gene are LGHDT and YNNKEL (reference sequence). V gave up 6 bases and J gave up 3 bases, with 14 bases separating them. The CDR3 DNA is TGTGCCAGCAGACAGGGTTCTATGGAAGAGACCCAGTACTTC. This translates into CASRQGSMEETQYF.

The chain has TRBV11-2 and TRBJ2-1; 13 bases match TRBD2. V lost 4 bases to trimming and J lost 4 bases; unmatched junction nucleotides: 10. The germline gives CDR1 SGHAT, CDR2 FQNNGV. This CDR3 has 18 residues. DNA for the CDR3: TGTGCCAGCAGCTCCCGGACTAGCGGGGGCCTAAGGTACAATGAGCAGTTCTTC. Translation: CASSSRTSGGLRYNEQFF.

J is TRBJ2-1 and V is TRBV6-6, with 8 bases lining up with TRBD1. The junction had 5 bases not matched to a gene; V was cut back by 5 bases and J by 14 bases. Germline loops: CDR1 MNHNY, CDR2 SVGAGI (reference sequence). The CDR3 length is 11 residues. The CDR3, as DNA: TGTGCCAGCAGTACGGACAGGGAAGAGTTCTTC. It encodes CASSTDREEFF.

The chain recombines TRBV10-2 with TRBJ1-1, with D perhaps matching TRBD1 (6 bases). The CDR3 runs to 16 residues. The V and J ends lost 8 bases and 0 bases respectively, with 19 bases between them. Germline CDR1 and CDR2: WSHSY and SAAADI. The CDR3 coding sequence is TGCGCCAGCCACTCGACAGGACCCATCATGAACACTGAAGCTTTCTTT. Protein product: CASHSTGPIMNTEAFF.

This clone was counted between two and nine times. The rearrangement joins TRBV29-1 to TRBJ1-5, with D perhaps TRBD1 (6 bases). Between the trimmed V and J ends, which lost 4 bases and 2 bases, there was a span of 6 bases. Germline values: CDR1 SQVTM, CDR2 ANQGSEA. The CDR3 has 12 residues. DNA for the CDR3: TGCAGCGTTGCAGGGGGCAATCAGCCCCAGCATTTT. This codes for CSVAGGNQPQHF.

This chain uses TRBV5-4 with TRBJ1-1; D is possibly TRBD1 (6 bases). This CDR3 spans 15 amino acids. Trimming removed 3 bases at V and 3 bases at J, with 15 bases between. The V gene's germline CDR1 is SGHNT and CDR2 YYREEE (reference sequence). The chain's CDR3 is CASSSPPGADTEAFF. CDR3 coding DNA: TGTGCCAGCAGCTCGCCGCCAGGGGCGGACACTGAAGCTTTCTTT.

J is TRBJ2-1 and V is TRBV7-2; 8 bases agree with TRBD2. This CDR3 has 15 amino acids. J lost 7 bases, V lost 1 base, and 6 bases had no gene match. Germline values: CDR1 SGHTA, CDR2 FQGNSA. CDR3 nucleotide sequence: TGTGCCAGCAGCTTAGGAGGTAGCGGGGCTAATGAGCAGTTCTTC. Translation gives CASSLGGSGANEQFF.

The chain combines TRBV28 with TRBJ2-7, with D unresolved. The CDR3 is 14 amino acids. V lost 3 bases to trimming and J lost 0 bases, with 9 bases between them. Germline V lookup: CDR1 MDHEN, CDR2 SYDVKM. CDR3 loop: CASSFLGSSYEQYV. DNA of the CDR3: TGTGCCAGCAGTTTTTTGGGCAGCTCCTACGAGCAGTACGTC.

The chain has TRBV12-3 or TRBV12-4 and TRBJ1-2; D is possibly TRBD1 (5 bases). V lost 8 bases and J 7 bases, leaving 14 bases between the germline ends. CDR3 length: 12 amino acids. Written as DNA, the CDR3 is TGTGCCAGCTCCCTTTCCAGGGTTGGCTACACCTTC. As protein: CASSLSRVGYTF.

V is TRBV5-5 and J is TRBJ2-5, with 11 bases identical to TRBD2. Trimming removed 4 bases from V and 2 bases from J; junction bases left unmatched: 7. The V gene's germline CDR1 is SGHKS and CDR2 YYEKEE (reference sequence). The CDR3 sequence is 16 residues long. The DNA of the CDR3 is TGTGCCAGCAGCCCCACCGGGACTAGCGGACAAGAGACCCAGTACTTC. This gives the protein CASSPTGTSGQETQYF.

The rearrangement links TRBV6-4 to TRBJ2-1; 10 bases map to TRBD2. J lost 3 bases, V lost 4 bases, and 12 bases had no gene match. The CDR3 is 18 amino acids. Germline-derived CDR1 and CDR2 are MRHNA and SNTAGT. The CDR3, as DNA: TGTGCCAGCAGTGTTGAGGGGTTAGCGGGAGGAAACTACAATGAGCAGTTCTTC. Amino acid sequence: CASSVEGLAGGNYNEQFF.